Presented here are 32 T cell receptor beta chains from one specimen sequenced in a study of shared clonotypes between healthy human individuals. Libraries were prepared by immunoSEQ multiplex PCR; TCRdb keeps only in-frame clonotypes and omits some of them. The sample lists about 980,000 clones, about 80% occurring once. The sample taken for sequencing was memory CD4+ T cells sorted from blood. The subset here: CD45RA-negative fraction. The receptors stem from a man aged 18 to 30 in good health.

V is TRBV23-1 and J is TRBJ2-5; TRBD2 aligns across 7 bases. TRBV23-1 is annotated as an ORF whose role is uncertain. The CDR3 sequence is 13 residues long. The V and J ends lost 10 bases and 6 bases, in that order; junction bases with no gene match: 11. The CDR3 spells CAIRGGGWKTQYF. The CDR3 region has the DNA TGCGCCATTAGGGGCGGGGGATGGAAGACCCAGTACTTC.

The gene calls are TRBV5-4 and TRBJ2-7; TRBD1 agrees at 8 bases. Germline CDR1 and CDR2: SGHNT and YYREEE (reference sequence). CDR3 length: 14 amino acids. With 6 bases clipped from V and 5 bases from J, the junction kept 10 bases outside the gene matches. DNA for the CDR3: TGTGCCAGCAACGATAGGACAGGGAGCCACGAGCAGTACTTC. It encodes CASNDRTGSHEQYF. The whole variable domain, filled in from reference TRBV5-4 and TRBJ2-7, reads ETGVTQSPTHLIKTRGQQVTLRCSSQSGHNTVSWYQQALGQGPQFIFQYYREEENGRGNFPPRFSGLQFPNYSSELNVNALELDDSALYLCASNDRTGSHEQYFGPGTRLTVT.

CDR3 residues: CASSLAGTGQSGTQYF. In DNA, the CDR3 is TGTGCCAGCAGTCTCGCCGGGACAGGGCAATCGGGGACCCAGTACTTC. The chain employs TRBV28 and TRBJ2-5, with TRBD1 identical over 9 bases. J lost 7 bases, V lost 5 bases, and 14 bases had no gene match. Per germline, CDR1 MDHEN and CDR2 SYDVKM. The CDR3 is made up of 16 amino acids. The whole variable domain, filled in from reference TRBV28 and TRBJ2-5, reads DVKVTQSSRYLVKRTGEKVFLECVQDMDHENMFWYRQDPGLGLRLIYFSYDVKMKEKGDIPEGYSVSREKKERFSLILESASTNQTSMYLCASSLAGTGQSGTQYFGPGTRLLVL.

The chain links TRBV19 to TRBJ2-2, with 12 bases aligning to TRBD2. The CDR3 runs 15 residues. The trim removed 3 bases at V and 4 bases at J, leaving 0 bases unmatched. CDR1 and CDR2 (germline): LNHDA, SQIVND (reference sequence). The CDR3 DNA follows: TGTGCCAGTAGTATGGGACTAGCGGGCACCGGGGAGCTGTTTTTT. Residues: CASSMGLAGTGELFF.

In the case of this clone: Additional DNA sequences in this sample encode the identical CDR3. Here the CDR3 reads CASSLGVDTQYF. CDR3 DNA: TGTGCCAGCAGCTTAGGAGTAGATACGCAGTATTTT. V is TRBV7-2 and J is TRBJ2-3; D not certain. The CDR3 consists of 12 residues. V was trimmed by 1 base and J by 5 bases, leaving 4 bases between them. From germline, CDR1 is SGHTA and CDR2 FQGNSA.

The chain combines TRBV5-1 with TRBJ2-3, with D unresolved. The CDR3 is 17 amino acids. Trimming left V 0 bases short and J 0 bases short, with 14 bases between. Germline CDR1 reads SGHRS; CDR2 reads YFSETQ. CDR3 protein: CASSLGRRTTSTDTQYF. The CDR3 bases are TGCGCCAGCAGCTTGGGGAGAAGGACCACTAGCACAGATACGCAGTATTTT.

The V gene is TRBV10-1, the J gene TRBJ2-1, with 10 bases lining up with TRBD2. The V and J ends lost 5 bases and 8 bases, in that order; junction bases with no gene match: 6. The CDR3 consists of 14 residues. Germline CDR1 reads WNHNN; CDR2 reads SYGVQD (reference sequence). The CDR3 DNA reads TGCGCCAGCAGTTCTAGCGGGGGTGGCTATGAGCAGTTCTTC. Its translation: CASSSSGGGYEQFF.

J is TRBJ1-5 and V is TRBV18; D not certain. This CDR3 spans 15 amino acids. The V end lost 0 bases, the J end lost 7 bases, and 13 bases lay between the germline ends. From germline, CDR1 is KGHSH and CDR2 LQKENI. For the CDR3, the DNA is TGTGCCAGCTCACCACCGAACAGTGGAGGACAGCCCCAGCATTTT. Amino acid sequence: CASSPPNSGGQPQHF.

This clone was seen many times. This chain connects TRBV28 to TRBJ2-3; D is possibly TRBD1 (6 bases). CDR3 size: 14 residues. Germline CDR1 is MDHEN and CDR2 is SYDVKM. V was cut by 5 bases and J by 4 bases, with 13 bases left in between. The chain's CDR3 is CASSTYRAADTQYF. DNA for the CDR3: TGTGCCAGCAGTACATACAGGGCGGCAGATACGCAGTATTTT.

This chain uses TRBV27 with TRBJ2-7; D ambiguous. CDR1 and CDR2 (germline): MNHEY, SMNVEV (reference sequence). This CDR3 comprises 14 residues. Trimming took off 5 bases at V and 6 bases at J, with 17 bases between the two ends. The CDR3 is CASSPDIYMPEQYF. The CDR3 DNA follows: TGTGCCAGCAGTCCAGACATCTACATGCCCGAGCAGTACTTC.

The chain is built from TRBV9 and TRBJ2-7; 9 bases are a match to TRBD1. This CDR3 region has 14 residues. The germline V gene encodes CDR1 SGDLS and CDR2 YYNGEE. V gave up 4 bases and J gave up 5 bases; unmatched junction bases: 7. CDR3 sequence: CASSSGTGRDEQYF. CDR3 nucleotides: TGTGCCAGCAGCTCCGGGACAGGGCGCGACGAGCAGTACTTC.

The rearrangement links TRBV4-1 to TRBJ1-3; no firm D call. The CDR3 consists of 15 residues. Per germline, CDR1 MGHRA and CDR2 YSYEKL. The ends were cut back, 0 bases at V and 7 bases at J, with 13 bases in the middle. CDR3 bases: TGCGCCAGCAGCCAAGAATCGACGCTTGGGAACACCATATATTTT. It codes for CASSQESTLGNTIYF.

This clone occurred once. The chain is built from TRBV2 and TRBJ2-2; 7 nucleotides agree with TRBD1. V shed 5 bases, J shed 4 bases, and the junction held 7 bases outside the gene matches. Germline V gene lookup returns CDR1 SNHLY and CDR2 FYNNEI. The CDR3 extends over 15 amino acids. This CDR3 reads CASSRQGKSTGELFF. The CDR3 DNA is TGTGCCAGCAGTAGACAGGGAAAGTCCACCGGGGAGCTGTTTTTT.

This CDR3 reads CASSLVLSGQGGANVLTF. The CDR3, as DNA: TGTGCCAGCAGCCTCGTTCTTTCCGGGCAGGGCGGGGCCAACGTCCTGACTTTC. The V gene is TRBV28, the J gene TRBJ2-6, with TRBD1 as a possible D gene (5 bases). V lost 6 bases to trimming and J lost 4 bases, with 22 bases between them. There are 18 residues in the CDR3. Germline V gene data show CDR1 as MDHEN and CDR2 as SYDVKM.

The V and J genes are TRBV6-5 and TRBJ2-1; TRBD2 matches at 10 bases. Germline CDR1 reads MNHEY; CDR2 reads SVGAGI. The CDR3 runs to 15 residues. The ends lost 6 bases at V and 6 bases at J; junction bases unmatched: 8. DNA for the CDR3: TGTGCCAGCAGCTTAAGCGGGGGGGCCTCCAATGAGCAGTTCTTC. It yields the protein CASSLSGGASNEQFF.

This chain uses TRBV6-5 with TRBJ1-1, with D unclear. V lost 5 bases to trimming and J lost 1 base, with 14 bases between them. The CDR3 length is 15 residues. Germline CDR1 is MNHEY and CDR2 is SVGAGI. Here the CDR3 DNA reads TGTGCCAGCAGTCTCAGCGGGCCCTCGAACACTGAAGCTTTCTTT. Amino acid sequence: CASSLSGPSNTEAFF.

The gene calls are TRBV6-5 and TRBJ1-2; 8 nucleotides line up with TRBD1. Germline CDR1 MNHEY, CDR2 SVGAGI. This CDR3 is built from 15 residues. The junction had 8 bases not matched to a gene; V was cut back by 4 bases and J by 4 bases. CDR3 nucleotide sequence: TGTGCCAGCAGTTCCGCAGGGGGCGAAACCTATGGCTACACCTTC. Translating it yields CASSSAGGETYGYTF.

V usage is TRBV11-2 and J usage is TRBJ2-2; the D gene is possibly TRBD1 (5 bases). With 5 bases removed from V and 6 bases from J, the gap between germline ends came to 10 bases. This CDR3 comprises 13 residues. The germline V gene has CDR1 SGHAT and CDR2 FQNNGV. DNA for the CDR3: TGTGCCAGCAGCCAAGGGGTTCCCGGGGAGCTGTTTTTT. It is translated as CASSQGVPGELFF. Using reference TRBV11-2 and TRBJ2-2 for the parts outside the CDR3, the full variable domain is EAGVAQSPRYKIIEKRQSVAFWCNPISGHATLYWYQQILGQGPKLLIQFQNNGVVDDSQLPKDRFSAERLKGVDSTLKIQPAKLEDSAVYLCASSQGVPGELFFGEGSRLTVL.

The chain is built from TRBV1 and TRBJ2-3; the table assigns TRBD2, which was not confirmed against the DNA. TRBV1 is designated a pseudogene. The CDR3 covers 15 residues. The CDR3 loop is CTSKNSGDFTDTQYF. CDR3 DNA sequence: TGCACCAGCAAGAATAGCGGGGATTTTACAGATACGCAGTATTTT.

The rearrangement uses TRBV4-3 and TRBJ2-2; TRBD1 is a possible D gene (5 bases). The length of the CDR3 is 15 residues. Per germline, CDR1 LGHNA and CDR2 YSLEER. The V gene lost 4 bases and the J gene lost 1 base, with 10 bases spanning the gap. CDR3 in amino acids: CASSPRTGNTGELFF. The CDR3 nucleotides are TGCGCCAGCAGCCCGAGAACAGGGAACACCGGGGAGCTGTTTTTT.

This chain links TRBV19 with TRBJ2-3; TRBD2 matches 11 bases. CDR3 size: 16 residues. Trimming cost V 5 bases and J 5 bases; bases outside gene matches: 9. The germline V gene encodes CDR1 LNHDA and CDR2 SQIVND (reference sequence). The CDR3 loop reads CASSALAGGPRDTQYF. The DNA for the CDR3 is TGTGCCAGTAGTGCCTTAGCGGGGGGGCCGAGAGATACGCAGTATTTT.

The chain employs TRBV30 and TRBJ2-2; TRBD1 is a possible D gene (5 bases). Germline values: CDR1 GTSNPN, CDR2 SVGIG (reference sequence). The CDR3 totals 15 residues. Trimming pared 3 bases from V and 0 bases from J, leaving 11 bases between. DNA of the CDR3: TGTGCCTGGAGATGGGGCAGGGCGAACACCGGGGAGCTGTTTTTT. The encoded protein is CAWRWGRANTGELFF.

In nucleotides, the CDR3 is TGTGCCAGCAGTATGACAGTGAACACTGAAGCTTTCTTT. Its translation is CASSMTVNTEAFF. V and J are TRBV6-4 and TRBJ1-1; possibly TRBD1 for D (5 bases). Germline V gives CDR1 MRHNA, CDR2 SNTAGT. The CDR3 length is 13 residues. V lost 5 bases to trimming and J lost 0 bases, with 7 bases between them.

This clone was observed a single time. The chain employs TRBV5-1 and TRBJ1-2; 10 bases agree with TRBD1. CDR3 length: 15 residues. Germline V lookup: CDR1 SGHRS, CDR2 YFSETQ. V lost 4 bases, J lost 5 bases, and 8 bases stayed unmatched. CDR3 residues: CASSSGTGDYYGYTF. The DNA of the CDR3 is TGCGCCAGCAGCAGTGGGACAGGGGATTATTATGGCTACACCTTC.

This sequence joins TRBV30 and TRBJ1-1, with a tentative D call TRBD1 (6 bases). Trimming removed 1 base at V and 5 bases at J, with 11 bases between. The CDR3 runs 13 residues. Germline loops: CDR1 GTSNPN, CDR2 SVGIG (reference sequence). DNA for the CDR3: TGTGCCTGGAGTGCCCAGGGGCCGACTGAAGCTTTCTTT. Translation gives CAWSAQGPTEAFF.

The genes are TRBV10-3 and TRBJ1-1, with D hard to call. This CDR3 comprises 14 residues. Germline CDR1 reads ENHRY; CDR2 reads SYGVKD. Between the trimmed V and J ends, which lost 2 bases and 5 bases, there was a span of 12 bases. CDR3 DNA: TGTGCCATCAGTGAGGGCACCGGTGGGACTGAAGCTTTCTTT. Translation: CAISEGTGGTEAFF.

V gene TRBV5-6 combines with J gene TRBJ2-5; 9 positions agree with TRBD1. The V and J ends lost 3 bases and 2 bases, in that order; junction bases with no gene match: 8. CDR3 length equals 16 residues. Germline CDR1 reads SGHDT; CDR2 reads YYEEEE. The CDR3 spells CASSSRPGTGQETQYF. The CDR3 DNA is TGTGCCAGCAGCTCCCGGCCAGGGACAGGGCAAGAGACCCAGTACTTC. The full variable domain, completed using reference TRBV5-6 and TRBJ2-5, is DAGVTQSPTHLIKTRGQQVTLRCSPKSGHDTVSWYQQALGQGPQFIFQYYEEEERQRGNFPDRFSGHQFPNYSSELNVNALLLGDSALYLCASSSRPGTGQETQYFGPGTRLLVL.

Of note for this clone: Only one base separates this from a far larger clonotype, so it likely reflects a read error. The same CDR3 can be traced to other DNA sequences in this sample. The rearrangement links TRBV14 to TRBJ1-2; D is undetermined. V lost 9 bases to trimming and J lost 10 bases, with 18 bases between them. The CDR3 covers 12 residues. The germline CDR1 and CDR2 sequences are SGHDN and FVKESK. The CDR3 nucleotides are TGTGCCAGTAGCGCCAAGGGCGCCTACTACACCTTC. Translated: CASSAKGAYYTF.

The genes are TRBV29-1 and TRBJ2-1, with D perhaps matching TRBD1 (6 bases). This CDR3 spans 14 amino acids. The V gene lost 2 bases and the J gene lost 3 bases, with 11 bases spanning the gap. Germline V CDR1 and CDR2: SQVTM, ANQGSEA. The chain's CDR3 is CSVELRDIYNEQFF. The DNA of the CDR3 is TGCAGCGTTGAATTACGGGACATCTACAATGAGCAGTTCTTC.

J is TRBJ1-1 and V is TRBV19, with 7 bases that match TRBD1. This CDR3 spans 15 amino acids. Germline CDR1 reads LNHDA; CDR2 reads SQIVND (reference sequence). With 5 bases clipped from V and 4 bases from J, the junction kept 10 bases outside the gene matches. CDR3 in amino acids: CASSPQDRSFTEAFF. As DNA, the CDR3 is TGTGCCAGTAGTCCACAGGACAGGAGTTTCACTGAAGCTTTCTTT.

Concerning this clone: The sample holds other DNA sequences that translate to the same CDR3. The CDR3 DNA reads as TGTGCCAGCAGTGGACAGACATACGAGCAGTACTTC. Protein: CASSGQTYEQYF. The chain combines TRBV6-1 with TRBJ2-7, with D maybe TRBD1 (5 bases). Germline V gene lookup returns CDR1 MNHNS and CDR2 SASEGT. The V end lost 4 bases, the J end lost 4 bases, and 8 bases lay between the germline ends. This CDR3 comprises 12 residues.

V gene TRBV4-2 combines with J gene TRBJ2-2; weak D call: TRBD1 (6 bases). Germline V gene data show CDR1 as LGHNA and CDR2 as YNFKEQ. This CDR3 is built from 16 residues. Trimming removed 3 bases from V and 0 bases from J, with 11 bases in between. Here the CDR3 reads CASSHAGTTNTGELFF. CDR3 DNA sequence: TGTGCCAGCAGCCATGCCGGGACAACGAACACCGGGGAGCTGTTTTTT.